This is a list of T cell receptor beta chains from one sample in a study of beta chain features in type 1 diabetes. This table comes from immunoSEQ multiplex PCR, and its TCRdb copy is limited to in-frame clones, with some not included. The sample holds about 150,000 clones, around 8% seen once. Sequenced input: central memory CD4+ T cells from blood. The receptors were gathered from a man aged 18 to 29 in good health. CDR3s include the opening cysteine and the closing phenylalanine or tryptophan. A D gene is named only where the DNA matches it firmly. Not all rows give a size; the values are once, few, many and, for expanded clones, a class.

CDR3 protein	CDR3 DNA	clone size	D gene	V gene	J gene
CASRYRGGTDTQYF	TGTGCCAGCAGGTACAGGGGCGGCACAGATACGCAGTATTTT	-	TRBD1	TRBV7-9	TRBJ2-3
CASSFFGANVLTF	TGTGCCAGCAGCTTCTTTGGGGCCAACGTCCTGACTTTC	many	-	TRBV7-2	TRBJ2-6
CASSERLRSAGELFF	TGTGCCAGCAGTGAAAGGTTGAGGAGCGCCGGGGAGCTGTTTTTT	many	-	TRBV2	TRBJ2-2
CASRWLALADTQYF	TGTGCCAGCAGGTGGCTAGCGCTAGCAGATACGCAGTATTTT	-	-	TRBV6-4	TRBJ2-3
CASKTPGQTGEAFF	TGTGCCAGCAAAACGCCGGGACAGACGGGTGAAGCTTTCTTT	few	TRBD1	TRBV6-1	TRBJ1-1
CASSETVYEQYF	TGTGCCAGCAGTGAGACAGTCTACGAGCAGTACTTC	-	-	TRBV6-1	TRBJ2-7
CASSSAGGSSGSEQYF	TGTGCCAGCAGCTCTGCCGGGGGTAGTTCGGGCTCCGAGCAGTACTTC	-	-	TRBV7-2	TRBJ2-7
CASSFGRQAPYGYTF	TGTGCCAGCAGCTTCGGAAGACAGGCTCCGTATGGCTACACCTTC	-	-	TRBV7-3	TRBJ1-2
CASRGQSWGYTF	TGTGCCAGCAGGGGACAGTCCTGGGGCTACACCTTC	few	TRBD1	TRBV7-2	TRBJ1-2
CASSGLAGARDTQYF	TGTGCCAGCAGCGGACTAGCGGGAGCACGAGATACGCAGTATTTT	-	TRBD2	TRBV6-1	TRBJ2-3
CASGLAGSSTDTQYF	TGTGCCAGCGGATTAGCGGGGTCTAGCACAGATACGCAGTATTTT	few	TRBD2	TRBV6-1	TRBJ2-3
CAWSTGATNEKLFF	TGTGCCTGGAGTACAGGAGCAACTAATGAAAAACTGTTTTTT	few	-	TRBV30	TRBJ1-4
CASSLNTDTQYF	TGTGCCAGCAGCCTAAACACAGATACGCAGTATTTT	few	-	TRBV5-4	TRBJ2-3
CASSESGVQPQHF	TGTGCCAGCAGTGAATCGGGTGTGCAGCCCCAGCATTTT	-	-	TRBV25-1	TRBJ1-5
CASSLSELNTEAFF	TGTGCCAGCAGCTTATCTGAGTTGAACACTGAAGCTTTCTTT	few	-	TRBV7-8	TRBJ1-1
CAISEGRLEQYF	TGTGCCATCAGTGAGGGCAGGCTGGAGCAGTACTTC	few	-	TRBV10-3	TRBJ2-7
CASSLTGPYEQYF	TGTGCCAGCAGTTTAACAGGGCCCTACGAGCAGTACTTC	-	-	TRBV28	TRBJ2-7
CASSGPGTTLAYTQYF	TGTGCCAGCAGCGGACCCGGGACTACCCTCGCATATACGCAGTATTTT	-	TRBD2	TRBV5-4	TRBJ2-3
CASSLAGSGQGADTEAFF	TGTGCCAGCAGCTTAGCGGGGTCAGGACAGGGGGCCGACACTGAAGCTTTCTTT	many	TRBD1	TRBV7-8	TRBJ1-1
CASSGPGQGDTQYF	TGTGCCAGCAGCGGCCCGGGACAGGGCGATACGCAGTATTTT	few	TRBD1	TRBV7-7	TRBJ2-3
CASSLFPGGNEQFF	TGTGCCAGCAGCTTATTTCCAGGGGGGAATGAGCAGTTCTTC	few	-	TRBV7-3	TRBJ2-1